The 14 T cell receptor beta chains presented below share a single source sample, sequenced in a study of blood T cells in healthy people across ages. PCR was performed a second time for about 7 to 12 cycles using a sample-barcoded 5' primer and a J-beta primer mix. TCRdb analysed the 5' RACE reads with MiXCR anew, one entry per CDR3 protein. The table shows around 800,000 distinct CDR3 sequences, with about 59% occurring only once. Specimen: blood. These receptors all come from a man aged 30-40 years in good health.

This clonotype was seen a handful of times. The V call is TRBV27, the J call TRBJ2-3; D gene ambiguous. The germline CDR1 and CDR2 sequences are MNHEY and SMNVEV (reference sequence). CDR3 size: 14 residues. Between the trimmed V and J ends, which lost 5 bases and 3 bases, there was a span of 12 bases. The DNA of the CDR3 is TGTGCCAGCAGTATTCTAGAAAATACAGATACGCAGTATTTT. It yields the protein CASSILENTDTQYF.

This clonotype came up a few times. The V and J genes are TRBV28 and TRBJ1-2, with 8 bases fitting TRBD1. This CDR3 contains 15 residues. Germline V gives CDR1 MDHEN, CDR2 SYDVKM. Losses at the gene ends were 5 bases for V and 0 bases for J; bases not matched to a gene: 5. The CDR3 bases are TGTGCCAGCAGTCCTGGGACAGGAGCTAACTATGGCTACACCTTC. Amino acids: CASSPGTGANYGYTF.

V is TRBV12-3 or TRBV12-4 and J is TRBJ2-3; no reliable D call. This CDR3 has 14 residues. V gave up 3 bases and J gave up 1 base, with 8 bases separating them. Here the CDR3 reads CASSFGSRTDTQYF. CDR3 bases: TGTGCCAGCAGTTTCGGTTCCCGCACAGATACGCAGTATTTT.

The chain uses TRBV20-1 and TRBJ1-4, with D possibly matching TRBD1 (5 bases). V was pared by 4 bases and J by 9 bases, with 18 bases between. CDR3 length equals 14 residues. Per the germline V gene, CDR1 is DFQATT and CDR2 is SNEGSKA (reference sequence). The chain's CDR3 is CSATNRSLFQKLFF. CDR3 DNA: TGCAGTGCTACAAACAGGAGCCTCTTTCAAAAACTGTTTTTT.

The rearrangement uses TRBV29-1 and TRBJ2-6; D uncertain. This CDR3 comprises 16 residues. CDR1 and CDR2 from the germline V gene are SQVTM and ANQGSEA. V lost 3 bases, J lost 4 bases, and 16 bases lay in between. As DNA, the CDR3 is TGCAGCGTTGACGATCTTGCAGCTGCAGGGGCCAACGTCCTGACTTTC. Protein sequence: CSVDDLAAAGANVLTF.

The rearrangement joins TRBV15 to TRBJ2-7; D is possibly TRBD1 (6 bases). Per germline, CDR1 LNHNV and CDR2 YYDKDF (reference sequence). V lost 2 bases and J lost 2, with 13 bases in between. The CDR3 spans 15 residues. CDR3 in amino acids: CATSRNREIPYEQYF. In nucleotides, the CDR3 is TGTGCCACCAGCAGAAACAGGGAGATCCCCTACGAGCAGTACTTC.

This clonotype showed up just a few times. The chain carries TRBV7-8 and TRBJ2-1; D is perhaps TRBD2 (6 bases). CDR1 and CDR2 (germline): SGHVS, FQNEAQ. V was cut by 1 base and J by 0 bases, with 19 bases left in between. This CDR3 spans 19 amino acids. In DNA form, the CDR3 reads TGTGCCAGCAGCTTAGAACAGGCTAGCGACCCGAGCTCCTACAATGAGCAGTTCTTC. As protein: CASSLEQASDPSSYNEQFF. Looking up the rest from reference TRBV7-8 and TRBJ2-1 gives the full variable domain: GAGVSQSPRYKVAKRGQDVALRCDPISGHVSLFWYQQALGQGPEFLTYFQNEAQLDKSGLPSDRFFAERPEGSVSTLKIQRTQQEDSAVYLCASSLEQASDPSSYNEQFFGPGTRLTVL.

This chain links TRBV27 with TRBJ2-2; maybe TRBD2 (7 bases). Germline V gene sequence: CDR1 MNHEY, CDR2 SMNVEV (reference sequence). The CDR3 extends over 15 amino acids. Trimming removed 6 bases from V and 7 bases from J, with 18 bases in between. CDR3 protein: CASSLRGGMVGELFF. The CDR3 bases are TGTGCCAGCAGCCTTAGGGGGGGAATGGTCGGGGAGCTGTTTTTT.

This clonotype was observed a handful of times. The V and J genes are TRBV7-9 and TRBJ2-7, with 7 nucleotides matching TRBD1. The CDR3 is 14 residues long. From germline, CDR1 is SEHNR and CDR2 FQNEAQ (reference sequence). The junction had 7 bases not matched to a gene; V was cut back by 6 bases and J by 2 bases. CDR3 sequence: CASSLTGQPYEQYF. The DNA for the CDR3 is TGTGCCAGCAGTCTGACGGGACAGCCCTACGAGCAGTACTTC.

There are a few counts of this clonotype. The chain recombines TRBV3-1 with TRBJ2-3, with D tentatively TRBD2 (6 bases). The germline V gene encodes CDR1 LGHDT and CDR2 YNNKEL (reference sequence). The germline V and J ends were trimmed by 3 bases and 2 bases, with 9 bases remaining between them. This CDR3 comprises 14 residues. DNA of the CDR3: TGTGCCAGCAGCCAGGCACTAGCCACAGATACGCAGTATTTT. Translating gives CASSQALATDTQYF.

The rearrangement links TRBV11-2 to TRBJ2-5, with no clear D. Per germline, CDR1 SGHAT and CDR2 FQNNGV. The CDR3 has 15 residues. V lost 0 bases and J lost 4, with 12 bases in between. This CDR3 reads CASSLELGPGETQYF. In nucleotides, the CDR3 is TGTGCCAGCAGCTTAGAGCTGGGCCCGGGAGAGACCCAGTACTTC.

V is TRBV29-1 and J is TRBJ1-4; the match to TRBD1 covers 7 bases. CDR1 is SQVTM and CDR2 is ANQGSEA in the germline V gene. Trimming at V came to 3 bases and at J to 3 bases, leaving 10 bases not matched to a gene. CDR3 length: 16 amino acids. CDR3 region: CSVEGLQGMANEKLFF. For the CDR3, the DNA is TGCAGCGTTGAGGGTTTACAGGGGATGGCTAATGAAAAACTGTTTTTT. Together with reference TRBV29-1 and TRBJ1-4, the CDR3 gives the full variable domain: SAVISQKPSRDICQRGTSLTIQCQVDSQVTMMFWYRQQPGQSLTLIATANQGSEATYESGFVIDKFPISRPNLTFSTLTVSNMSPEDSSIYLCSVEGLQGMANEKLFFGSGTQLSVL.

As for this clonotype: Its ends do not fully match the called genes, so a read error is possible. CDR3 protein: CARSPDREQFF. CDR3 coding DNA: TGTGCCCGCAGTCCCGACAGAGAGCAGTTCTTC. J is TRBJ2-1 and V is TRBV12-3 or TRBV12-4; D is perhaps TRBD1 (5 bases). This CDR3 region has 11 residues.

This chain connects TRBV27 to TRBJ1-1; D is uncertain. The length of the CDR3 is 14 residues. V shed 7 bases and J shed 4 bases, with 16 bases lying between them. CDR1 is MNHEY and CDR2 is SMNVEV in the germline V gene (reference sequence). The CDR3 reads CASIPWEGGTEAFF. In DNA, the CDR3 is TGTGCCAGCATCCCCTGGGAGGGAGGCACTGAAGCTTTCTTT.